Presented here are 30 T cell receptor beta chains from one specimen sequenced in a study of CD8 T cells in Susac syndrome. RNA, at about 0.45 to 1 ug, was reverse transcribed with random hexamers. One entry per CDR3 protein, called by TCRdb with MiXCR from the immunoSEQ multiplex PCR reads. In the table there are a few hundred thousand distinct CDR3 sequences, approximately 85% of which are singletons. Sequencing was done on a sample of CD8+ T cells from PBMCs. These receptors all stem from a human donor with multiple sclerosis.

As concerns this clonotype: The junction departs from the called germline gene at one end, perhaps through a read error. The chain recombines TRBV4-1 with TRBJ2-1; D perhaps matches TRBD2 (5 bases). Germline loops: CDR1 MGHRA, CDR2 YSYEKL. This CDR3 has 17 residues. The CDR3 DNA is TGCGCCAGCAGCCAAGAAGGTAACGGGGTCTCCTACAATGAGCAGCTCTTC. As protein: CASSQEGNGVSYNEQLF.

CDR3 coding DNA: TGTGCCAGCGGAATAGGGAACGAGCAGTACTTC. Its protein is CASGIGNEQYF. The chain joins TRBV28 to TRBJ2-7; D unclear. CDR1 MDHEN and CDR2 SYDVKM come from the germline V gene. Trimming removed 8 bases from V and 5 bases from J, with 10 bases in between. The CDR3 consists of 11 residues.

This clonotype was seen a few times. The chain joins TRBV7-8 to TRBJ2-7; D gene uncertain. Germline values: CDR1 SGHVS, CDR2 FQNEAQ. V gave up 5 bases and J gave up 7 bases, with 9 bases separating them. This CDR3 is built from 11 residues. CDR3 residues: CASSPLGEQYF. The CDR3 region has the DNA TGTGCCAGCAGCCCCCTCGGTGAGCAGTACTTC. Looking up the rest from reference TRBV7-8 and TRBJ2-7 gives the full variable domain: GAGVSQSPRYKVAKRGQDVALRCDPISGHVSLFWYQQALGQGPEFLTYFQNEAQLDKSGLPSDRFFAERPEGSVSTLKIQRTQQEDSAVYLCASSPLGEQYFGPGTRLTVT.

CDR3 loop: CASSVGLAGEQYF. CDR3 bases: TGTGCCAGCAGCGTAGGGCTAGCGGGCGAGCAGTACTTC. The rearrangement joins TRBV9 to TRBJ2-7, with 8 bases that match TRBD2. CDR1 is SGDLS and CDR2 is YYNGEE in the germline V gene. CDR3 length equals 13 residues. V lost 0 bases to trimming and J lost 6 bases; unmatched junction nucleotides: 2.

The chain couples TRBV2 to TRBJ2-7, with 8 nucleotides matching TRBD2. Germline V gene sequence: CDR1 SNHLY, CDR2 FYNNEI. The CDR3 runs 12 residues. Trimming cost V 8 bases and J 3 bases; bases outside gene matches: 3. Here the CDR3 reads CASATSGYEQYF. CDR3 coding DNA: TGTGCCAGCGCAACTAGCGGCTACGAGCAGTACTTC.

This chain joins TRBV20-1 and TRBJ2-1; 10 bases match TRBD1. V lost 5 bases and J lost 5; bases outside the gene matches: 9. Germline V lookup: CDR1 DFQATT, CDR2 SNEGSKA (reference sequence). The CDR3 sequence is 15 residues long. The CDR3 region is CSAPRDRGTNNEQFF. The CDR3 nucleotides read TGCAGTGCTCCTAGGGACAGGGGTACAAACAATGAGCAGTTCTTC.

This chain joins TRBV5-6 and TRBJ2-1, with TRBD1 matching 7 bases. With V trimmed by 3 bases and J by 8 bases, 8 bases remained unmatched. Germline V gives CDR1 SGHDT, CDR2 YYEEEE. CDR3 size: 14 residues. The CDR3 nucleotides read TGTGCCAGCAGCTGGGGACAGAGGAGCGATGAGCAGTTCTTC. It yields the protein CASSWGQRSDEQFF. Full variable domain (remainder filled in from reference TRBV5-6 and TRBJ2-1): DAGVTQSPTHLIKTRGQQVTLRCSPKSGHDTVSWYQQALGQGPQFIFQYYEEEERQRGNFPDRFSGHQFPNYSSELNVNALLLGDSALYLCASSWGQRSDEQFFGPGTRLTVL.

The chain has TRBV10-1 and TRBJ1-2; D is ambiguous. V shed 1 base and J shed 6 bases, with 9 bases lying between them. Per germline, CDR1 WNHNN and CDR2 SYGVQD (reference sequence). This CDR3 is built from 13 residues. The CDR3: CASSELGGNGYTF. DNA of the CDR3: TGCGCCAGCAGTGAGTTAGGAGGGAATGGCTACACCTTC.

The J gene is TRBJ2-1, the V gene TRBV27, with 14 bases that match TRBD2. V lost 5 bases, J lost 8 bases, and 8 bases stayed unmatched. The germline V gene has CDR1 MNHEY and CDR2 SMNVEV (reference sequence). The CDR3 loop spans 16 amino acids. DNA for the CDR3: TGTGCCAGCAGTCCCCTGACTAGCGGGAGGGCATATGAGCAGTTCTTC. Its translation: CASSPLTSGRAYEQFF.

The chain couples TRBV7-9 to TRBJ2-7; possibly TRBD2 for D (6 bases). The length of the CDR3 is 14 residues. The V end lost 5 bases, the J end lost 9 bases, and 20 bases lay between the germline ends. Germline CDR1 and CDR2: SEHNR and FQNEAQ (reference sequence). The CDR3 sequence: CASSPVSGAAGQYF. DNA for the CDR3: TGTGCCAGCAGCCCTGTTTCGGGAGCCGCGGGGCAGTACTTC.

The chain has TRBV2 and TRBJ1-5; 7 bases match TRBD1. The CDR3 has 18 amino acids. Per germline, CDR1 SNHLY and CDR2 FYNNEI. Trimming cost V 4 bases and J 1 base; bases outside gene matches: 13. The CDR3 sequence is CASSVRDSLNPSNQPQHF. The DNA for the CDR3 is TGTGCCAGCAGTGTCCGGGACAGTCTCAACCCAAGCAATCAGCCCCAGCATTTT.

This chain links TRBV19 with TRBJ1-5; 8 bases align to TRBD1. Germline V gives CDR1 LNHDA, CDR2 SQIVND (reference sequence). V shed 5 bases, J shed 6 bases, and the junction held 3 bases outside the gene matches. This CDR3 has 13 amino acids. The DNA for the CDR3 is TGTGCCAGTAGTGCCGACAGGGGTCAGCCCCAGCATTTT. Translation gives CASSADRGQPQHF.

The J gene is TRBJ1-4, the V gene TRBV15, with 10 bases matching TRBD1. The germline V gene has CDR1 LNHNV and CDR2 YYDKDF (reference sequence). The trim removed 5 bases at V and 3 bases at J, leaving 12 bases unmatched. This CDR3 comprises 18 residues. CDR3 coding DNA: TGTGCCACCAGCCCACGCTCCCGGGACAGGGGCCCTAATGAAAAACTGTTTTTT. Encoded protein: CATSPRSRDRGPNEKLFF.

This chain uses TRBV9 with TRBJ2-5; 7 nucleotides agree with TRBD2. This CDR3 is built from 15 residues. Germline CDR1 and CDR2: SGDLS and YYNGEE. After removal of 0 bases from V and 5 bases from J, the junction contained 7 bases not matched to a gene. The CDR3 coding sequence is TGTGCCAGCAGCGTAGGCGGACTAGAGGAGGAGACCCAGTACTTC. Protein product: CASSVGGLEEETQYF.

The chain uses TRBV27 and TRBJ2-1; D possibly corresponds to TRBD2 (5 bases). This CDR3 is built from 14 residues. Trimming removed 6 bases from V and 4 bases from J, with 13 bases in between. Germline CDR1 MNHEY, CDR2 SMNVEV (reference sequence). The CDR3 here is CASREGADYNEQFF. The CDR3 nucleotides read TGTGCCAGCAGAGAGGGAGCGGATTACAATGAGCAGTTCTTC.

The CDR3 protein is CASSLSSGTGTGTQYF. The CDR3 DNA is TGTGCCAGCAGTTTATCTTCCGGGACAGGGACGGGCACCCAGTACTTC. This chain joins TRBV27 and TRBJ2-5; 9 bases align to TRBD1. The CDR3 is 16 residues long. V trimming: 0 bases; J trimming: 8 bases; junction bases outside the gene matches: 10. Germline values: CDR1 MNHEY, CDR2 SMNVEV (reference sequence).

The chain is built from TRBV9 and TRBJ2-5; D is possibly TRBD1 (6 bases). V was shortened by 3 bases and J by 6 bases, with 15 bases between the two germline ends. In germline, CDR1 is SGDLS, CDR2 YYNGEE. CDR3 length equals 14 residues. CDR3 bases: TGTGCCAGCAGCGGGGACAACCCGAGGAAGACCCAGTACTTC. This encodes CASSGDNPRKTQYF.

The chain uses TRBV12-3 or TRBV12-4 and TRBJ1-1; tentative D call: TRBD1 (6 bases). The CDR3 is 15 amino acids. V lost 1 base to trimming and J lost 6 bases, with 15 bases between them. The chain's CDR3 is CASSLGFTGLPEAFF. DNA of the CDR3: TGTGCCAGCAGTTTAGGGTTTACAGGGTTGCCTGAAGCTTTCTTT.

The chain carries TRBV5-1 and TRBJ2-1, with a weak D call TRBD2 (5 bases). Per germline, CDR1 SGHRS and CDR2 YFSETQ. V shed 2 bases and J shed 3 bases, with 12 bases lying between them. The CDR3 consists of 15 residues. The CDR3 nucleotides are TGCGCCAGCAGCTTCGGTACGGGGATCTACAATGAGCAGTTCTTC. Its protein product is CASSFGTGIYNEQFF.

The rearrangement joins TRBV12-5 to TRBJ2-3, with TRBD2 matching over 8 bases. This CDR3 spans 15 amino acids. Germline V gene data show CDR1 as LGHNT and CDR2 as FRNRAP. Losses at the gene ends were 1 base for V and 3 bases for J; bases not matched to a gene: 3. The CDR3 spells CASGLGAGATDTQYF. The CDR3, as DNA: TGTGCTAGTGGTTTGGGAGCGGGAGCAACAGATACGCAGTATTTT.

Here the CDR3 reads CASSYYTYGNTGELFF. Here the CDR3 DNA reads TGTGCCAGCAGTTACTACACGTATGGGAACACCGGGGAGCTGTTTTTT. The chain links TRBV6-6 to TRBJ2-2; D not certain. CDR1 and CDR2 from the germline V gene are MNHNY and SVGAGI (reference sequence). Trimming left V 1 base short and J 1 base short, with 10 bases between. The CDR3 length is 16 residues.

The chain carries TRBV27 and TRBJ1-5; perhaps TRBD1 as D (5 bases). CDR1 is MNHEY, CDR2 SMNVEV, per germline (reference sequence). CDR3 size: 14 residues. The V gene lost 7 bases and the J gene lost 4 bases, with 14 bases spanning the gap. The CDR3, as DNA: TGTGCCAGCACGGCGGGGGGTGCTAATCAGCCCCAGCATTTT. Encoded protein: CASTAGGANQPQHF.

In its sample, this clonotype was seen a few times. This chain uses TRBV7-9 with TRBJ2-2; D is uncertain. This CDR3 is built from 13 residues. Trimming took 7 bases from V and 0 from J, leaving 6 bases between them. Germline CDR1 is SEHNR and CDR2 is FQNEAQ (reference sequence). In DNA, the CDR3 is TGTGCCAGCAAGACTCCGAACACCGGGGAGCTGTTTTTT. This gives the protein CASKTPNTGELFF. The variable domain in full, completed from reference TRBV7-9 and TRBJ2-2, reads DTGVSQNPRHKITKRGQNVTFRCDPISEHNRLYWYRQTLGQGPEFLTYFQNEAQLEKSRLLSDRFSAERPKGSFSTLEIQRTEQGDSAMYLCASKTPNTGELFFGEGSRLTVL.

CDR3 region: CASSTRVGSDEQFF. In DNA, the CDR3 is TGTGCCAGCAGCACTAGAGTCGGGTCCGATGAGCAGTTCTTC. The genes are TRBV7-6 and TRBJ2-1; possible D gene TRBD2, 5 bases. Germline CDR1 SGHVS, CDR2 FNYEAQ. Trimming shortened V by 5 bases and J by 8 bases, and 16 bases separated the two germline ends. The length of the CDR3 is 14 residues.

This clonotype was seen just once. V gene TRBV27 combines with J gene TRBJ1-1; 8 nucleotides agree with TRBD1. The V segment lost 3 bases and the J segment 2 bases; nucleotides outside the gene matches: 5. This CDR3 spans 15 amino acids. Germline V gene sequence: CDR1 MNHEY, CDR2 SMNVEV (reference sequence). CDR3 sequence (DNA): TGTGCCAGCAGTTTCTCAGGGGGCGCAAACACTGAAGCTTTCTTT. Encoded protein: CASSFSGGANTEAFF.

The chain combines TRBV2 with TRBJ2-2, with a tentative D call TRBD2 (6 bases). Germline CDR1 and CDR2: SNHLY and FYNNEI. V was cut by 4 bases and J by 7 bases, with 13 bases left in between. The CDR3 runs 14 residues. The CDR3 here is CASSAEPSDGELFF. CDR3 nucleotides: TGTGCCAGCAGTGCCGAGCCTAGCGACGGGGAGCTGTTTTTT.

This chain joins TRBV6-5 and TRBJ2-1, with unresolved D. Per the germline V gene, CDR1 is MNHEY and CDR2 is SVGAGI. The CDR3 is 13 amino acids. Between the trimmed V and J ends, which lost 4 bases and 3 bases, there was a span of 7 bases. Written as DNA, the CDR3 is TGTGCCAGCAGTTCGTACAGCTACAATGAGCAGTTCTTC. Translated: CASSSYSYNEQFF.

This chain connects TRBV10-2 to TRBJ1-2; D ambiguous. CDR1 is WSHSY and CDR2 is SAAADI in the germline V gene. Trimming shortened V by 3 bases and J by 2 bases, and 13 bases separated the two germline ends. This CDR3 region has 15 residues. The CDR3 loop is CASSDGERGNYGYTF. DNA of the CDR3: TGCGCCAGCAGTGACGGGGAGCGGGGAAACTATGGCTACACCTTC.

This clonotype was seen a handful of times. The CDR3 loop is CASSTRTGGNTEAFF. The DNA for the CDR3 is TGCGCCAGCAGCACCCGGACAGGGGGGAACACTGAAGCTTTCTTT. J is TRBJ1-1 and V is TRBV5-1; 10 bases map to TRBD1. The CDR3 extends over 15 amino acids. The V gene's germline CDR1 is SGHRS and CDR2 YFSETQ. The junction had 4 bases not matched to a gene; V was cut back by 4 bases and J by 1 base.

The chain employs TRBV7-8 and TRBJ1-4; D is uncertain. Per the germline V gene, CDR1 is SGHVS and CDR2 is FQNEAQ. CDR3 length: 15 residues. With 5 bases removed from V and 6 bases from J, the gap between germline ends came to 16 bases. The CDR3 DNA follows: TGTGCCAGCAGCCCCAGAAGTCCGTGGGATGAAAAACTGTTTTTT. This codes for CASSPRSPWDEKLFF.